This T cell receptor (beta chain) is from a study of T cell responses to AZD1222 COVID-19 vaccine. As for the study in general: The analysis combined second doses at about 4 or about 12 weeks. Study-wide results and caveats: It should be noted that donors were predominantly white British and more often female, and clonal diversity was possibly underestimated. None of the repertoires were sampled until the peak T cell response had passed. Of spike-specific TCRs, nearly half reportedly target regions left unmutated in variants.

This clone was recorded only once. Antigen: not known. Generated by immunoSEQ multiplex PCR, the TCRdb table keeps only in-frame clones and is missing some. In the table there are about 170,000 clones, roughly nine tenths of which are singletons. Trimming left V 5 bases short and J 5 bases short, with 13 bases between. This CDR3 is built from 12 residues. Germline V gene sequence: CDR1 GTSNPN, CDR2 SVGIG (reference sequence). The V gene is TRBV30, the J gene TRBJ2-7, with a possible D match to TRBD1 (6 bases). This TCR derives from an adult in good health. This specimen consisted of peripheral blood, obtained on day 0 of AZD1222 vaccination. Written as DNA, the CDR3 is TGTGCCTGGCGTCAGGGGCATGACGAGCAGTACTTC. Translating gives CAWRQGHDEQYF.